These T cell receptor beta chains were read from a single sample in a study of beta chain features in type 1 diabetes. TCRdb's copy holds only in-frame clones and misses some; the assay was immunoSEQ multiplex PCR. The table lists 250,000 to 400,000 clones, 12% to 15% of them singletons. Sequencing was carried out using central memory CD4+ T cells from blood. The receptors shown here come from a man aged 30-40 years in good health. CDR3s include the opening cysteine and the closing phenylalanine or tryptophan.

V | CDR3
TRBV28 | CASSPEIPTGQDTQYF
TRBV7-7 | CASSFPLQRSGNTIYF
TRBV5-1 | CASSLDGQGLGDIQYF
TRBV11-3 | CASSLRTGLAGNEQFF
TRBV5-1 | CASSLGSSTTWGNEQFF
TRBV2 | CASSVGTGRNQPQHF
TRBV7-7 | CASSTGTSGRAGTDTQYF
TRBV7-2 | CASSYTVGNSPLHF
TRBV6-5 | CASSYSTGVDTQYF
TRBV29-1 | CSVVHKIAFF
TRBV25-1 | CASSEYEGWNSPLHF
TRBV11-3 | CASSSIAGANSYEQYF
TRBV12-5 | CASGLGTYEQFF
TRBV9 | CASSPNNRPNYGYTF
TRBV7-6 | CASSLARSSGGAPDTQYF
TRBV11-2 | CASSTLYTEAFF
TRBV12-5 | CASGLYSLEAFF
TRBV11-3 | CASSLEAGDYGYTF